This T cell receptor (beta chain) is drawn from a study of T cell changes during pregnancy in multiple sclerosis. Measured with immunoSEQ multiplex PCR; TCRdb has only the in-frame clones, and not every one. The sample comprises about 59,000 clones, about 94% of which are singletons, and under 3% rests with the top ten. Between the trimmed V and J ends, which lost 5 bases and 7 bases, there was a span of 14 bases. The CDR3 has 14 amino acids. Germline V CDR1 and CDR2: SGHAT, FQDESV (reference sequence). The chain joins TRBV11-1 to TRBJ2-2, with a weak D call TRBD2 (5 bases). The sample was CD8+ T cells from peripheral blood mononuclear cells, taken after pregnancy. This clonotype was sampled from a female donor with multiple sclerosis, enrolled in a pregnancy study. The CDR3 sequence is CASSLSSSGGELFF. In DNA form, the CDR3 reads TGTGCCAGCAGCCTCTCTTCGAGCGGCGGGGAGCTGTTTTTT.